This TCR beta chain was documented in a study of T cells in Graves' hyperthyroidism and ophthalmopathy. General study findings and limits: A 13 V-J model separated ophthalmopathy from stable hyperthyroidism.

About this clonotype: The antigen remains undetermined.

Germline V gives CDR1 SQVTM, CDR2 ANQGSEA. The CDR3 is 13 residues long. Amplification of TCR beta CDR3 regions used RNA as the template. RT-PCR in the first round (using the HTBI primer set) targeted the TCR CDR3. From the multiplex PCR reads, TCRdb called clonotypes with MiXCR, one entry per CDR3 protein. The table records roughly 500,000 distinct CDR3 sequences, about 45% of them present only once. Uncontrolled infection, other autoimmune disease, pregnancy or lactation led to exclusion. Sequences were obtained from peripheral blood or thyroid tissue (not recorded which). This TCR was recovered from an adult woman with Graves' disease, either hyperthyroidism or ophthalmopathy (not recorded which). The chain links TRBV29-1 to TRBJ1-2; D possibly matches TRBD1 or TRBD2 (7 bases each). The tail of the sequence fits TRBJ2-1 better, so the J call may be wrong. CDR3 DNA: TGCAGCGGACAGGGAGGGTCCGGCAATGAGCAGTTCTTC. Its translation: CSGQGGSGNEQFF.